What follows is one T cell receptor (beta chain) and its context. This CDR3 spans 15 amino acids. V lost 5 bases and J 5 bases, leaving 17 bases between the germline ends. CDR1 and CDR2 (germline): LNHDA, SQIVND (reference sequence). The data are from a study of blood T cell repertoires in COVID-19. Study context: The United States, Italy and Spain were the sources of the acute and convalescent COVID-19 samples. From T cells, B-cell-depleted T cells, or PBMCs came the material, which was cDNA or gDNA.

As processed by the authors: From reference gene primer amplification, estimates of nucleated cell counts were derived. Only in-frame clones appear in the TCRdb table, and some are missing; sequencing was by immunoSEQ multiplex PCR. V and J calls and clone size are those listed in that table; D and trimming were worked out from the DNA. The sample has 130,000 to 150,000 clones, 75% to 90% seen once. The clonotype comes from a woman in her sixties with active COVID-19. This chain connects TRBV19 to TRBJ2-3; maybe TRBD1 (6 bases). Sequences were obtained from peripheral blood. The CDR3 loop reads CASSPQGGVGDTQYF. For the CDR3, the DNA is TGTGCCAGTAGTCCACAGGGTGGGGTTGGAGATACGCAGTATTTT.